The clone carrying this T cell receptor (beta chain) was detected only a few times. TCRdb re-called the 5' RACE reads through MiXCR, storing one row per CDR3 protein. Of some 140,000 distinct CDR3 sequences listed, 8% to 9% are singletons. The sample belongs to a study of CD8 T cells in ankylosing spondylitis. Germline V gives CDR1 SEHNR, CDR2 FQNEAQ (reference sequence). CDR3 length equals 14 residues. Trimming shortened V by 1 base and J by 7 bases, and 8 bases separated the two germline ends. The sequence came from a male donor with ankylosing spondylitis. This chain joins TRBV7-9 and TRBJ1-6; D uncertain. The sequenced sample was synovial fluid, either unsorted or a sorted T cell fraction (not recorded which). The CDR3 DNA follows: TGTGCCAGCAGCTTAGGAGGAAGGAATTCACCCCTCCACTTT. Encoded protein: CASSLGGRNSPLHF.